This TCR beta chain was found in a study of T cell responses to AZD1222 COVID-19 vaccine. Study outcomes and limitations: Epitopes outside B.1.351 and B.1.1.7 mutated regions reportedly drew nearly half of spike TCRs. There were mostly white British donors and more females than males, and clonal diversity was possibly underestimated.

As for this clone: Antigen: not known.

The J segment lost 5 bases and the V segment lost 5 bases, leaving 11 bases of the junction unmatched. The CDR3 loop spans 17 amino acids. Germline values: CDR1 SGHAT, CDR2 FQNNGV. TCRdb's copy holds only in-frame clones and misses some; the assay was immunoSEQ multiplex PCR. The sample gives 120,000 to 150,000 clones, approximately 88% of which show up once; more than 3% is in the top ten. The chain has TRBV11-2 and TRBJ2-2, with 10 bases that match TRBD2. This TCR was recovered from an adult in good health. Here the sequenced sample was peripheral blood, taken on day 0 of MenACWY control vaccination. CDR3 loop: CASSLSRGAGGTGELFF. In nucleotides, the CDR3 is TGTGCCAGCAGCCTATCCCGTGGAGCGGGGGGGACCGGGGAGCTGTTTTTT. The full variable domain, with the rest looked up from reference TRBV11-2 and TRBJ2-2, is EAGVAQSPRYKIIEKRQSVAFWCNPISGHATLYWYQQILGQGPKLLIQFQNNGVVDDSQLPKDRFSAERLKGVDSTLKIQPAKLEDSAVYLCASSLSRGAGGTGELFFGEGSRLTVL.